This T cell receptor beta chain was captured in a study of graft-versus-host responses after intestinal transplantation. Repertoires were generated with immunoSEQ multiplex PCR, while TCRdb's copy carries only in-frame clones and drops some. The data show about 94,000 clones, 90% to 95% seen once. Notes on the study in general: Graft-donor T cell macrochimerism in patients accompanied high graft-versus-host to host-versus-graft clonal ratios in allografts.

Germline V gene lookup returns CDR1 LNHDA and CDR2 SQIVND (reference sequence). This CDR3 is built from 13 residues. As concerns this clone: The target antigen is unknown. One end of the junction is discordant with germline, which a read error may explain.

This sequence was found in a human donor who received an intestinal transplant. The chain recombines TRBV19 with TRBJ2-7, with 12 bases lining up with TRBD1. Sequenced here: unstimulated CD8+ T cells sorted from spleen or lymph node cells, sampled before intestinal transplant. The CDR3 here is CATSPGTGGGLSF. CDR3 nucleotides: TGTGCCACCTCCCCCGGGACAGGGGGCGGCTTATCATTC.